This T cell receptor (beta chain) was identified in a study of beta chain features in type 1 diabetes. Whole-study findings and limits: A moderate, significant TCRB CDR3 shortening appeared in type 1 diabetes across four CD4+ subsets. Equally in patients and controls, PCR might preferentially amplify shorter templates. Overrepresentation of cells with high TCR expression could result from cDNA sequencing.

Regarding this clone: Its antigen is not identified.

Germline V lookup: CDR1 ENHRY, CDR2 SYGVKD. Trimming removed 0 bases from V and 4 bases from J; junction bases left unmatched: 10. CDR3 size: 18 residues. As every portion of the isolated RNA was reverse transcribed, the sequencing read expressed TCRB transcripts. The repertoire was sequenced with immunoSEQ multiplex PCR; TCRdb's copy has only in-frame clones and lacks some. The table shows under 850,000 clones, with 13% occurring only once. The specimen sequenced was naive CD4+ T cells from blood. The sequence was collected from a man aged 18 to 30 with type 1 diabetes. V and J are TRBV10-3 and TRBJ2-2, with 8 bases identical to TRBD1. CDR3 sequence: CAISESGQGVSFTGELFF. The CDR3 DNA reads TGTGCCATCAGTGAGTCCGGACAGGGAGTGTCTTTCACCGGGGAGCTGTTTTTT.